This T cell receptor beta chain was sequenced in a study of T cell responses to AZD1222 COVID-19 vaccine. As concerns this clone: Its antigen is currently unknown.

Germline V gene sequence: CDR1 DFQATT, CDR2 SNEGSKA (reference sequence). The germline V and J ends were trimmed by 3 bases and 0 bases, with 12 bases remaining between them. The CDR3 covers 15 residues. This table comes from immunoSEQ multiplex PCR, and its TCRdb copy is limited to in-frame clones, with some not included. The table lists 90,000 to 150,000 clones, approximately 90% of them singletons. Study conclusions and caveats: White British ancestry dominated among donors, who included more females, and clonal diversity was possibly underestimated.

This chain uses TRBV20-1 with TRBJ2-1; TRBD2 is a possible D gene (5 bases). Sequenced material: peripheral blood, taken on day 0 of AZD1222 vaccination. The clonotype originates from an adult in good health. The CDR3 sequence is CSASPGVSSYNEQFF. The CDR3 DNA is TGCAGTGCTAGTCCCGGGGTGAGCTCCTACAATGAGCAGTTCTTC.